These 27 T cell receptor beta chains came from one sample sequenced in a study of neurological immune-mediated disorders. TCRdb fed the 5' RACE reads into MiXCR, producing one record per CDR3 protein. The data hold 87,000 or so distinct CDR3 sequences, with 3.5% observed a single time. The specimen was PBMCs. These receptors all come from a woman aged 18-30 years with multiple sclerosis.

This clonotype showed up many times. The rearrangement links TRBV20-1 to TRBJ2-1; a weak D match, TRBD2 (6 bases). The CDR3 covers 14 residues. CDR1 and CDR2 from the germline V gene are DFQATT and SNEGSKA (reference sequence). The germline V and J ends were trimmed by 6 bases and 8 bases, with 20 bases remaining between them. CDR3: CSAQRGGAADEQFF. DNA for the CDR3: TGCAGTGCCCAGAGGGGCGGGGCGGCCGATGAGCAGTTCTTC.

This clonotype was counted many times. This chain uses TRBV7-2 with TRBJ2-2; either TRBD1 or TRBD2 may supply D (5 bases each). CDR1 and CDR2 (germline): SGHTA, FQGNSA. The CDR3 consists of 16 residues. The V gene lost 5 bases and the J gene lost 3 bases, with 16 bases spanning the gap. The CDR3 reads CASSPSVRGDTGELFF. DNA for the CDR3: TGTGCCAGCAGCCCCTCCGTGAGGGGCGACACCGGGGAGCTGTTTTTT.

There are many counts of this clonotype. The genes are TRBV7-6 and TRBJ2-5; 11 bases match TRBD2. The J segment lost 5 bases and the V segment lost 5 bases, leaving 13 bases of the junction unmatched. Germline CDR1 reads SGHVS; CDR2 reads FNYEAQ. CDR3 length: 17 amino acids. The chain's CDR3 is CASSAGLAGSTGETQYF. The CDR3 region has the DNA TGTGCCAGCAGCGCAGGACTAGCGGGTAGTACGGGGGAGACCCAGTACTTC.

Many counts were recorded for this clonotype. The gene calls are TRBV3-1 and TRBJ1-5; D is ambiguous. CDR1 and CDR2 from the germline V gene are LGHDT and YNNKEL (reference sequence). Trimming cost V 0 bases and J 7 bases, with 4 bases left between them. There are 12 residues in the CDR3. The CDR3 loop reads CASSQDEQPQHF. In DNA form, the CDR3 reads TGTGCCAGCAGCCAAGACGAACAGCCCCAGCATTTT.

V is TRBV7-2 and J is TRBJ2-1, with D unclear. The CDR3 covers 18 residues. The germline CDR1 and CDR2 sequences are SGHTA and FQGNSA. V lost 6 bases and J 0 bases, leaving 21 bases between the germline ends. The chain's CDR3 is CASSSRGVRSSSYNEQFF. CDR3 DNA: TGTGCCAGCAGTTCACGCGGAGTCAGGAGCAGCTCCTACAATGAGCAGTTCTTC.

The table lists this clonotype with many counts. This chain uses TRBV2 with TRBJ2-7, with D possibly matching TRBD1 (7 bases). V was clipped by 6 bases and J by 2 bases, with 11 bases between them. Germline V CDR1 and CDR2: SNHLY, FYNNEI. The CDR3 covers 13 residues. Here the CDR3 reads CASRAGQPYEQYF. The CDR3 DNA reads TGTGCCAGCAGGGCGGGACAGCCCTACGAGCAGTACTTC.

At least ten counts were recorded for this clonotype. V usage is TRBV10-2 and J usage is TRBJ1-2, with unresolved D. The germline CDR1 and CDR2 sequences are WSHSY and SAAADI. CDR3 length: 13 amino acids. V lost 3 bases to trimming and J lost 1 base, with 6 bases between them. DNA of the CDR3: TGCGCCAGCAGTGACAGCTATAACTATGGCTACACCTTC. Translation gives CASSDSYNYGYTF.

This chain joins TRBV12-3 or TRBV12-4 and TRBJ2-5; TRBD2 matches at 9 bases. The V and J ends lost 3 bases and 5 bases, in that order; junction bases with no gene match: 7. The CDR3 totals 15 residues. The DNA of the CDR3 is TGTGCCAGCAGTTTGCCCAGCGGGAGGAGGGAGACCCAGTACTTC. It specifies CASSLPSGRRETQYF.

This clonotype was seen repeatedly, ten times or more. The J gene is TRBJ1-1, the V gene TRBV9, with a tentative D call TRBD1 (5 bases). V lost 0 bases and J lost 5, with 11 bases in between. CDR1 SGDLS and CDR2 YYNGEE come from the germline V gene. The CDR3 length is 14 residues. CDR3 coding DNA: TGTGCCAGCAGCGTAGCTAGAAGGGGAACTGAAGCTTTCTTT. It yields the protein CASSVARRGTEAFF.

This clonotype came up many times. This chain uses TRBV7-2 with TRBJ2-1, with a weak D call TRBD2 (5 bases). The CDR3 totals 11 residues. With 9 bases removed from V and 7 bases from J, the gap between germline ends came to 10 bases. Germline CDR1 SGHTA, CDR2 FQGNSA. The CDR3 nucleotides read TGTGCCAGGGGCCCGGGGAATGAGCAGTTCTTC. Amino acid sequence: CARGPGNEQFF.

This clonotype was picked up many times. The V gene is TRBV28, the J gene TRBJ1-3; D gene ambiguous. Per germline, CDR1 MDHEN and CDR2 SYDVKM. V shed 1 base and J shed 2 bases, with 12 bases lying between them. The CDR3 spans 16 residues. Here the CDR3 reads CASSLYTSGAGNTIYF. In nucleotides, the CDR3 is TGTGCCAGCAGTTTATATACCTCCGGAGCTGGAAACACCATATATTTT.

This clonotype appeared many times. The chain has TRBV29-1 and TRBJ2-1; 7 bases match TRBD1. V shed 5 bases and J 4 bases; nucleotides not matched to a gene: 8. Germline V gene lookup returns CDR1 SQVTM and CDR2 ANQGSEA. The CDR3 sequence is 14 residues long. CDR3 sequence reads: CSVPDRDKYNEQFF. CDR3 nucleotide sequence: TGCAGCGTTCCTGACAGGGATAAGTACAATGAGCAGTTCTTC.

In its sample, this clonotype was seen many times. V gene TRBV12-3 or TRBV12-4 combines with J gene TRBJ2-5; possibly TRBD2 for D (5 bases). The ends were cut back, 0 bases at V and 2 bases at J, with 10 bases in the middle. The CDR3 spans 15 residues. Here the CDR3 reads CASSLAGAPQETQYF. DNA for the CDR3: TGTGCCAGCAGTTTAGCGGGAGCCCCGCAAGAGACCCAGTACTTC.

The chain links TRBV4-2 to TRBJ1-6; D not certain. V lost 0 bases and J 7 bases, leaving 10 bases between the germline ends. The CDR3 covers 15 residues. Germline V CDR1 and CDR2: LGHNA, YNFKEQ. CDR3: CASSQDSGPNSPLHF. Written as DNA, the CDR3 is TGTGCCAGCAGCCAAGATAGCGGGCCGAATTCACCCCTCCACTTT.

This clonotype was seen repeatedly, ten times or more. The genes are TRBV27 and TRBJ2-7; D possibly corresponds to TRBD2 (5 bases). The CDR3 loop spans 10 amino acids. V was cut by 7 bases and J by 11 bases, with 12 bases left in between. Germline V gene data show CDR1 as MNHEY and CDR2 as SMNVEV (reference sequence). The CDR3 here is CASTRNGKYF. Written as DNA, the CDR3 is TGTGCCAGCACCCGGAACGGGAAGTACTTC.

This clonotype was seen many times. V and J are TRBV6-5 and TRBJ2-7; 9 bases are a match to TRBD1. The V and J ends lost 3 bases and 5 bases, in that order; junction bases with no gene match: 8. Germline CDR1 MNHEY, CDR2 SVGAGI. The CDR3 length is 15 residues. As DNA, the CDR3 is TGTGCCAGCAGTTATGGTAGGACAGGGGTGAACGAGCAGTACTTC. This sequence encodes CASSYGRTGVNEQYF.

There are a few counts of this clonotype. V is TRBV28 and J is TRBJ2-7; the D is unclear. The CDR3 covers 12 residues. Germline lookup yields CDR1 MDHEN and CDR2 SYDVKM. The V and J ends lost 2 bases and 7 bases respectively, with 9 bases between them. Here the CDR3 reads CASSLRWDEQYF. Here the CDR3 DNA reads TGTGCCAGCAGTTTACGTTGGGATGAGCAGTACTTC.

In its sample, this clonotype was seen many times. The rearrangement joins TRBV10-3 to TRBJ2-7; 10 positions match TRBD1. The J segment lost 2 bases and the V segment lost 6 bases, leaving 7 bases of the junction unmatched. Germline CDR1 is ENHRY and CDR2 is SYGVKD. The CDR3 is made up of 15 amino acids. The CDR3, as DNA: TGTGCCATCAGCCCGCAGGGACAGGGGACCTACGAGCAGTACTTC. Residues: CAISPQGQGTYEQYF.

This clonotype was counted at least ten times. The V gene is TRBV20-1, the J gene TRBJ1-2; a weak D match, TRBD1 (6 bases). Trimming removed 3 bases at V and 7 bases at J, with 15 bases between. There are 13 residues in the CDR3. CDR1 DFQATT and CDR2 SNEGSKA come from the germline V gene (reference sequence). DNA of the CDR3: TGCAGTGCTAGCCTCCGGGGGCGCCCTGGCTACACCTTC. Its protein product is CSASLRGRPGYTF.

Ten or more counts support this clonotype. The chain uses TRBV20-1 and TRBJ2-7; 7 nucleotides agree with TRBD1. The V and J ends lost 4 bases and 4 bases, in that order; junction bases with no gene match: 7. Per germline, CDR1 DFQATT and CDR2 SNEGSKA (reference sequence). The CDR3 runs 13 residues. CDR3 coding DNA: TGCAGTGCTAATAGGGACAGTAATTACGAGCAGTACTTC. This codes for CSANRDSNYEQYF.

CDR3 sequence (DNA): TGTGCCACCAGCAGAGACCGACGGGCGAATTCACCCCTCCACTTT. Amino acids: CATSRDRRANSPLHF. This chain links TRBV15 with TRBJ1-6; D not certain. V gave up 0 bases and J gave up 7 bases, with 10 bases separating them. Germline CDR1 reads LNHNV; CDR2 reads YYDKDF (reference sequence). This CDR3 contains 15 residues. Combining the CDR3 with reference TRBV15 and TRBJ1-6 gives the whole variable domain DAMVIQNPRYQVTQFGKPVTLSCSQTLNHNVMYWYQQKSSQAPKLLFHYYDKDFNNEADTPDNFQSRRPNTSFCFLDIRSPGLGDTAMYLCATSRDRRANSPLHFGNGTRLTVT.

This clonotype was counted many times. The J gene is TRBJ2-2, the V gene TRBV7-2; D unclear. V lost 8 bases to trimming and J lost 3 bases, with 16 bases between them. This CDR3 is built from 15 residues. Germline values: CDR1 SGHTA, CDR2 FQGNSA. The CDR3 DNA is TGTGCCAGCTCCCCCCGCGTCTCGGACACCGGGGAGCTGTTTTTT. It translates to CASSPRVSDTGELFF.

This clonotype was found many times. CDR3 bases: TGTGCCATCAGCCTCTCGGGGGCCGAGGAGACCCAGTACTTC. Translation gives CAISLSGAEETQYF. The rearrangement joins TRBV10-3 to TRBJ2-5; D tentatively fits TRBD1 or TRBD2 (6 bases each). CDR3 length equals 14 residues. V gave up 6 bases and J gave up 5 bases, with 16 bases separating them. The germline gives CDR1 ENHRY, CDR2 SYGVKD.

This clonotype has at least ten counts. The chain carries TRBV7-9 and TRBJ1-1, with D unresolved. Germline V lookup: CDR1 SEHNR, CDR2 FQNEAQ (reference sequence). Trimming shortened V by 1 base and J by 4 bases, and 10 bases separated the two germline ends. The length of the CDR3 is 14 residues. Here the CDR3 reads CASSLELAATEAFF. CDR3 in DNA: TGTGCCAGCAGCTTAGAGTTAGCTGCCACTGAAGCTTTCTTT. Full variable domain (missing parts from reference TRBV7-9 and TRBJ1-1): DTGVSQNPRHKITKRGQNVTFRCDPISEHNRLYWYRQTLGQGPEFLTYFQNEAQLEKSRLLSDRFSAERPKGSFSTLEIQRTEQGDSAMYLCASSLELAATEAFFGQGTRLTVV.

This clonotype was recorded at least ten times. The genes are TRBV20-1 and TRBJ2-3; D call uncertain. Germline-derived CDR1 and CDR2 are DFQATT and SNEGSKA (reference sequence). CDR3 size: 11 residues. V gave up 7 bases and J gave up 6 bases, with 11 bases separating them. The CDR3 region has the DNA TGCAGTGGGACGACTTGGGATACGCAGTATTTT. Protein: CSGTTWDTQYF.

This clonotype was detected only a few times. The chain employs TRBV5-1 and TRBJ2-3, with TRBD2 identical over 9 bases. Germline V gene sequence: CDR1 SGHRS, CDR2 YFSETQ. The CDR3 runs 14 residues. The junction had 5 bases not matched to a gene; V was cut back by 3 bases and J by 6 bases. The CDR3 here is CASSSAGGSDTQYF. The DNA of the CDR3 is TGCGCCAGCAGCTCTGCGGGGGGGTCCGATACGCAGTATTTT.

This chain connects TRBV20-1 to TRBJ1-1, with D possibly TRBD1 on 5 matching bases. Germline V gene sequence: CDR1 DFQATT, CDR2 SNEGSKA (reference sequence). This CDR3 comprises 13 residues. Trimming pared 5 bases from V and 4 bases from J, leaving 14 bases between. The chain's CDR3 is CSAAAWGGTEAFF. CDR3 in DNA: TGCAGTGCTGCCGCTTGGGGCGGCACTGAAGCTTTCTTT.